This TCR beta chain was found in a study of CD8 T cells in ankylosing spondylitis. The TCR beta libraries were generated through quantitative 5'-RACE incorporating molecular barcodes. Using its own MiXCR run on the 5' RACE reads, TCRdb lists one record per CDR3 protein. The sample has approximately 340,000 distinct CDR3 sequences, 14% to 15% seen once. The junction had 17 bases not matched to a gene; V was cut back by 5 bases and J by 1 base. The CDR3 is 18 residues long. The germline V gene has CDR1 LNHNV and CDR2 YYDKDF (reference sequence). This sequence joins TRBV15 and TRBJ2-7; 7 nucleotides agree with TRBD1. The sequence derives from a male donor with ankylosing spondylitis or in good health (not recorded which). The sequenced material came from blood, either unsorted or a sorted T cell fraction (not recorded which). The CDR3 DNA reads TGTGCCACCAGCTTTCCCGAGGTGGGGGTCAGGGGGTCCTACGAGCAGTACTTC. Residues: CATSFPEVGVRGSYEQYF.